This TCR beta chain was documented in a study of OX40 agonist ivuxolimab in advanced cancers. General study results and limits: Relative to CD4+ cells, CD8+ T cells on average had more expanded clones.

TCRdb keeps only in-frame clones here, not all; method: immunoSEQ multiplex PCR. This sample has roughly 53,000 clones, with approximately 80% found just once. The CDR3 has 13 amino acids. Germline V lookup: CDR1 SNHLY, CDR2 FYNNEI. Losses at the gene ends were 2 bases for V and 10 bases for J; bases not matched to a gene: 5. Worth noting for this clone: Its antigen remains unidentified.

The TCR sequence derives from an adult with an advanced solid tumor such as melanoma, head and neck, liver or kidney cancer. This chain uses TRBV2 with TRBJ2-1, with TRBD1 identical over 7 bases. This specimen consisted of CD4+ or CD8+ T cells sorted from blood, obtained in a trial of the OX40 agonist ivuxolimab. CDR3 protein: CASSEPQGEEQFF. CDR3 coding DNA: TGTGCCAGCAGTGAACCCCAGGGGGAGGAGCAGTTCTTC.